Listed below are T cell receptor beta chains from one sample, sequenced in a study of blood T cell repertoires in COVID-19. Here immunoSEQ multiplex PCR was the method, and the copy in TCRdb shows in-frame clones only, minus some. The sample has about 150,000 clones; over 60% are singletons. Material for sequencing was peripheral blood. The source of these receptors is a woman over 75 with acute or convalescent COVID-19. CDR3s include the opening cysteine and the closing phenylalanine or tryptophan. The order of the fields is V gene, clone size, D gene, J gene, CDR3 DNA, CDR3 protein. D genes are given only for firm matches. For some rows the clone size is stated as once, few or many, or as a class when expanded; others skip it.

>TRBV18|NA|TRBD1|TRBJ1-2
TGTGCCAGCTCACCAGACAGGGAGTATGGCTACACCTTC
CASSPDREYGYTF
>TRBV14|NA|TRBD2|TRBJ2-1
TGTGCCAGCAGCCAAATTAGCGGGGCCTCCTACAATGAGCAGTTCTTC
CASSQISGASYNEQFF
>TRBV5-1|NA|NA|TRBJ2-1
TGCGCCAGCAGCTTGAGCCCGGACAACTACAATGAGCAGTTCTTC
CASSLSPDNYNEQFF
>TRBV9|once|TRBD1|TRBJ1-2
TGTGCCAGCAGCGTAGTTGACAGGGGTGGCTACACCTTC
CASSVVDRGGYTF
>TRBV6-6|NA|TRBD1|TRBJ1-2
TGTGCCAGCAGTTCACAGGGACAGTTCTATGGCTACACCTTC
CASSSQGQFYGYTF
>TRBV10-3|NA|TRBD2|TRBJ2-2
TGTGCCATCAGTGGCGGGAGGCATACCGGGGAGCTGTTTTTT
CAISGGRHTGELFF
>TRBV10-3|NA|TRBD1|TRBJ2-3
TGTGCCATCAGACCGGGACAGGGGGCAGATACGCAGTATTTT
CAIRPGQGADTQYF
>TRBV30|NA|TRBD1|TRBJ2-1
TGTGCCTGGAGTGTAGGCACAGGGGACTACAATGAGCAGTTCTTC
CAWSVGTGDYNEQFF
>TRBV7-9|NA|NA|TRBJ2-2
TGTGCCAGCAGCTTTTGGTATAGTGCCCTGAACACCGGGGAGCTGTTTTTT
CASSFWYSALNTGELFF
>TRBV7-2|once|NA|TRBJ2-7
TGTGCCAGCAGCCTCTATTCGGAGGAGCAGTACTTC
CASSLYSEEQYF
>TRBV9|NA|TRBD2|TRBJ2-7
TGTGCCAGCAGCTCATGGGCTCTAGCGGGGGGGCCTGGGTCGGACTACGAGCAGTACTTC
CASSSWALAGGPGSDYEQYF
>TRBV4-3|NA|TRBD1|TRBJ1-2
TGCGCCAGCAGCCAAGAGGTCGGGACAGGGGTCGGCTACACCTTC
CASSQEVGTGVGYTF
>TRBV29-1|NA|NA|TRBJ1-1
TGCAGCGTTACCTCAACCTTGGTCGGGGGCACTGAAGCTTTCTTT
CSVTSTLVGGTEAFF
>TRBV5-4|NA|TRBD1|TRBJ2-7
TGTGCCAGCAGCTTGGGGCTCGGGGGACAGGGTCAAGTCTCCTACGAGCAGTACTTC
CASSLGLGGQGQVSYEQYF
>TRBV6-5|once|TRBD1|TRBJ1-2
TGTGCCAGCAGTTACCCCACAGGGGGCGTATATGGCTACACCTTC
CASSYPTGGVYGYTF
>TRBV5-1|NA|TRBD1|TRBJ1-1
TGCGCCAGCAGCTCACATCTACAGGGGTCGAACACTGAAGCTTTCTTT
CASSSHLQGSNTEAFF
>TRBV5-1|few|NA|TRBJ2-1
TGCGCCAGCAGCTTGGTCGCTCGCGGCTCCTACAATGAGCAGTTCTTC
CASSLVARGSYNEQFF
>TRBV6-1|NA|TRBD1|TRBJ1-5
TGTGCCAGCAGTGCCTTAATCCGGGACAGGCTACTTAGCAATCAGCCCCAGCATTTT
CASSALIRDRLLSNQPQHF
>TRBV15|NA|NA|TRBJ1-2
TGTGCCACCAGCCGGGGGGGCCACTATGGCTACACCTTC
CATSRGGHYGYTF
>TRBV9|NA|TRBD1|TRBJ2-7
TGTGCCAGCAGCGTGGGGACAGGGACCGAGCAGTACTTC
CASSVGTGTEQYF
>TRBV11-1|NA|TRBD2|TRBJ2-1
TGTGCCAGCAGCTTAGCGGGAGCGGGAGCGTCCTACAATGAGCAGTTCTTC
CASSLAGAGASYNEQFF
>TRBV3-1/TRBV3-2|few|TRBD2|TRBJ2-1
TGTGCCAGCAGCCATCTAGCGGGAGCCTACAATGAGCAGTTCTTC
CASSHLAGAYNEQFF
>TRBV19|NA|NA|TRBJ2-1
TGTGCCAGTAGCATCAGGGGTAGTGAGCAGTTCTTC
CASSIRGSEQFF
>TRBV12-3/TRBV12-4|NA|NA|TRBJ2-3
TGTGCCAGCAGGACCACAGGGAAAGATACGCAGTATTTT
CASRTTGKDTQYF
>TRBV18|NA|TRBD1|TRBJ1-1
TGTGCCAGCTCACGTGGGACAGACACTGAAGCTTTCTTT
CASSRGTDTEAFF
>TRBV7-3|NA|TRBD2|TRBJ2-1
TGTGCCAGCAGCCAACAGGCGGGGGGGTCTAGTGAGCAGTTCTTC
CASSQQAGGSSEQFF
>TRBV10-2|once|NA|TRBJ1-5
TGCGCCAGCAGTGGAAGACAGAGCAATCAGCCCCAGCATTTT
CASSGRQSNQPQHF
>TRBV6-5|NA|TRBD2|TRBJ2-3
TGTGCCAGTAAAAGCGGGGATAACACAGATACGCAGTATTTT
CASKSGDNTDTQYF
>TRBV3-1/TRBV3-2|few|TRBD1|TRBJ1-2
TGTGCCAGCAGCCAAGACGTCGGACAGGGGGCTGGAGGCTACACCTTC
CASSQDVGQGAGGYTF
>TRBV7-6|NA|TRBD2|TRBJ2-2
TGTGCCAGCAGCTTAGTTAGCGGGGGGTCCGGGGAGCTGTTTTTT
CASSLVSGGSGELFF
>TRBV11-2|NA|NA|TRBJ2-3
TGTGCCAGCAGCCCCGGGGGAGGAAACACAGATACGCAGTATTTT
CASSPGGGNTDTQYF
>TRBV6-6|NA|NA|TRBJ1-6
TGTGCCAGCAGTTATGATCAGGGTGTAAATTCACCCCTCCACTTT
CASSYDQGVNSPLHF
>TRBV6-6|NA|NA|TRBJ1-3
TGTGCCAGCACCACCGTCGGGGTTGAAGGAAACACCATATATTTT
CASTTVGVEGNTIYF
>TRBV18|NA|NA|TRBJ1-1
TGTGCCAGCTCACCCTCCCGGGATCGGAACACTGAAGCTTTCTTT
CASSPSRDRNTEAFF
>TRBV4-2|once|TRBD2|TRBJ2-3
TGTGCCAGCAGCCAAGATGGGTTTTCTAGCGGGGGCTGGGATACGCAGTATTTT
CASSQDGFSSGGWDTQYF
>TRBV7-2|few|NA|TRBJ2-3
TGTGCCAGCAGCCCCCGGGGAGTTCAGCTTTCCACAGATACGCAGTATTTT
CASSPRGVQLSTDTQYF
>TRBV6-2/TRBV6-3|NA|TRBD1|TRBJ2-5
TGTGCCAGCAGTACGCCCGACAGGGGGGTAACCCAGTACTTC
CASSTPDRGVTQYF
>TRBV10-3|NA|NA|TRBJ1-4
TGTGCCATCAGCCACACCAATGAAAAACTGTTTTTT
CAISHTNEKLFF
>TRBV9|NA|TRBD1|TRBJ1-2
TGTGCCAGCAGCCCAAGTCTGACAGGGGCACAGGACTATGGCTACACCTTC
CASSPSLTGAQDYGYTF
>TRBV6-6|NA|TRBD1|TRBJ2-2
TGTGCCAGCAGAACTCCAGGGGGCACGTCGGGGGAGCTGTTTTTT
CASRTPGGTSGELFF
>TRBV7-9|few|NA|TRBJ1-4
TGTGCCAAACAGGGTAGTGCTAATGAAAAACTGTTTTTT
CAKQGSANEKLFF
>TRBV9|NA|TRBD1|TRBJ2-5
TGTGCCAGCAGTGCTCCCGGACAGGGAAAGAAAGAGACCCAGTACTTC
CASSAPGQGKKETQYF
>TRBV7-9|NA|NA|TRBJ1-4
TGTGCCAGCAGCTTACAGGGTGGGAATAATGAAAAACTGTTTTTT
CASSLQGGNNEKLFF